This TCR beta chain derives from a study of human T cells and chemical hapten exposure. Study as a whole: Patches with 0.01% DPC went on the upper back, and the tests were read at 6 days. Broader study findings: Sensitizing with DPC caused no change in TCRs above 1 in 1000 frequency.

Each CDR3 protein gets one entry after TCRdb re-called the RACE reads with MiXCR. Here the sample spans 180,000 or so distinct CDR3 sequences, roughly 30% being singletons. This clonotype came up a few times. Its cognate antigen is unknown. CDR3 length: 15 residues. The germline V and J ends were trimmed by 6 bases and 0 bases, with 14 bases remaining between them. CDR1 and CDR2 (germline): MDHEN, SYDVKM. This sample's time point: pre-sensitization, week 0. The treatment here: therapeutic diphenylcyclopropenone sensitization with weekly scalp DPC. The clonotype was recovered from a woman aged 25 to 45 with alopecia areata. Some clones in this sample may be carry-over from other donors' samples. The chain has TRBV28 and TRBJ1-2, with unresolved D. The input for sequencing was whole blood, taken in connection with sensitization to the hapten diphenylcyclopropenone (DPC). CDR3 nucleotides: TGTGCCAGCAGACTACGGGCGGGTTCTAACTATGGCTACACCTTC. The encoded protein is CASRLRAGSNYGYTF.